This paragraph reports one T cell receptor (beta chain). This record belongs to a study of T cell changes during pregnancy in multiple sclerosis. The method was immunoSEQ multiplex PCR; TCRdb's version includes in-frame clones alone and lacks a portion of them. The table records about 68,000 clones, roughly 89% of them present only once. The CDR3 is 16 residues long. V lost 3 bases to trimming and J lost 2 bases; unmatched junction nucleotides: 10. Germline CDR1 reads LNHDA; CDR2 reads SQIVND (reference sequence). The specimen comprised peripheral blood, sampled in the second trimester of pregnancy. The chain uses TRBV19 and TRBJ2-7; TRBD1 agrees at 7 bases. The receptor was isolated from a female donor with multiple sclerosis, enrolled in a pregnancy study. The CDR3 region is CASSIGEGGATYEQYF. CDR3 in DNA: TGTGCCAGTAGTATCGGTGAAGGGGGCGCGACCTACGAGCAGTACTTC. Using reference TRBV19 and TRBJ2-7 for the parts outside the CDR3, the full variable domain is DGGITQSPKYLFRKEGQNVTLSCEQNLNHDAMYWYRQDPGQGLRLIYYSQIVNDFQKGDIAEGYSVSREKKESFPLTVTSAQKNPTAFYLCASSIGEGGATYEQYFGPGTRLTVT.